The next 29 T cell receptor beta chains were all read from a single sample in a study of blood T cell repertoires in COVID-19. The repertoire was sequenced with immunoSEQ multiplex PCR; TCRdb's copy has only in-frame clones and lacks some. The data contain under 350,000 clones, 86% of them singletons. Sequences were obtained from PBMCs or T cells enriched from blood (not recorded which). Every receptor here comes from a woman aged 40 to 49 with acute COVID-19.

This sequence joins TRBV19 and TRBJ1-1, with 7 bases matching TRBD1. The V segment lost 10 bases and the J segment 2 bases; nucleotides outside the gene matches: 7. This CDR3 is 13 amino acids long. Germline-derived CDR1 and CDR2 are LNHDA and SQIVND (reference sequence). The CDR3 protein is CATRDRVNTEAFF. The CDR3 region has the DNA TGTGCCACAAGAGACAGGGTCAACACTGAAGCTTTCTTT.

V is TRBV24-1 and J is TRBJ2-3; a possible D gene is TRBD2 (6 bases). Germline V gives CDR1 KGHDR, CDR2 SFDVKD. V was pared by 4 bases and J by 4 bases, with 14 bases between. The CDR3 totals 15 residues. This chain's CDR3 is CATSDRWEVADTQYF. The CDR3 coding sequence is TGTGCCACCAGTGACCGCTGGGAGGTCGCAGATACGCAGTATTTT.

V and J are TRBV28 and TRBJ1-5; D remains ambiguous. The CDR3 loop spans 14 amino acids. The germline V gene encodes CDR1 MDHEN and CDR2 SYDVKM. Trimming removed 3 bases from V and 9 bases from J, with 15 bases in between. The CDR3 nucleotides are TGTGCCAGCAGTTTTAGGAGCCCCCCGATGCCCCAGCATTTT. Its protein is CASSFRSPPMPQHF.

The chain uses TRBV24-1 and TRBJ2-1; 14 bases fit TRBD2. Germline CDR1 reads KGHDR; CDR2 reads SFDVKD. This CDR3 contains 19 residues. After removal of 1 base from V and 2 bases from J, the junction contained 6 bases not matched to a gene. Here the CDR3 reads CATSDFRTSGRKPYNEQFF. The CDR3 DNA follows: TGTGCCACCAGTGATTTCCGGACTAGCGGGAGGAAGCCCTACAATGAGCAGTTCTTC.

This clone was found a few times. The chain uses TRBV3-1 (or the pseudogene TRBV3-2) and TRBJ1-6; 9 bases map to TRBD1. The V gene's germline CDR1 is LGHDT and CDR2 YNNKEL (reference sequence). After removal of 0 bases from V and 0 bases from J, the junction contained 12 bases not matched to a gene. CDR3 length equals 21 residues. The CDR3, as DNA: TGTGCCAGCAGCCAAGATGGGTACAGGGGGCCCTCAGACTCCTATAATTCACCCCTCCACTTT. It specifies CASSQDGYRGPSDSYNSPLHF.

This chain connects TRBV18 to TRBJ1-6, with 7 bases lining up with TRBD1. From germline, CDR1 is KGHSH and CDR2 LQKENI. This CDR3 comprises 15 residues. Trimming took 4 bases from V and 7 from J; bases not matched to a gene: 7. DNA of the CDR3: TGTGCCAGCTCACAAACTGACAGGGTGAATTCACCCCTCCACTTT. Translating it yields CASSQTDRVNSPLHF.

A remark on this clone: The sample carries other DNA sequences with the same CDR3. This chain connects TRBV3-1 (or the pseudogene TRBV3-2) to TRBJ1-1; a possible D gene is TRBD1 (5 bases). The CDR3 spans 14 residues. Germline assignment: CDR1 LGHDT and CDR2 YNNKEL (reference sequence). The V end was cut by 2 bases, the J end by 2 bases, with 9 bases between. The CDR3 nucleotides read TGTGCCAGCAGCCAACTTCAGGGAAACACTGAAGCTTTCTTT. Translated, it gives CASSQLQGNTEAFF.

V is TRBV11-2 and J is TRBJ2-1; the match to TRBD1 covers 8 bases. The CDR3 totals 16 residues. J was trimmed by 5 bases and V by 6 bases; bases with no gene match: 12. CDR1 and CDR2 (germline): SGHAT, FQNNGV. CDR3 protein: CASSSFRDRSDNEQFF. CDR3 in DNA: TGTGCCAGCAGTTCATTCCGGGACAGGTCCGACAATGAGCAGTTCTTC.

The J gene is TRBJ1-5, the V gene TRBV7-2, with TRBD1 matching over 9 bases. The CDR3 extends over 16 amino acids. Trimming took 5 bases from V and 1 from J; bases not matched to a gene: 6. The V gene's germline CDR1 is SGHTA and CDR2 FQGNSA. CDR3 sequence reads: CASSVTGTGSNQPQHF. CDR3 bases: TGTGCCAGCAGCGTTACCGGGACAGGGAGCAATCAGCCCCAGCATTTT.

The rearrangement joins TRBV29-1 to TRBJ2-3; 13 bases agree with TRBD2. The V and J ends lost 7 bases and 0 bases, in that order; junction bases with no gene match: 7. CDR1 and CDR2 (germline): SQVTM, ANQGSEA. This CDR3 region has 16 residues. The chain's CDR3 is CSADGTSGASTDTQYF. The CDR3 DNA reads TGCAGCGCGGACGGGACTAGCGGGGCTAGCACAGATACGCAGTATTTT.

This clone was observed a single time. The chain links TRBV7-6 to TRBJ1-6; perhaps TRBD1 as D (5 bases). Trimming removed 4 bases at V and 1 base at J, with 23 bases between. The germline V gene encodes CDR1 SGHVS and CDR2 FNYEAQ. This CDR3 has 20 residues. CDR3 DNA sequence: TGTGCCAGCAGCTCAACCTCCGGGACGCCGGGGAGGTCCTATAATTCACCCCTCCACTTT. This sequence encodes CASSSTSGTPGRSYNSPLHF.

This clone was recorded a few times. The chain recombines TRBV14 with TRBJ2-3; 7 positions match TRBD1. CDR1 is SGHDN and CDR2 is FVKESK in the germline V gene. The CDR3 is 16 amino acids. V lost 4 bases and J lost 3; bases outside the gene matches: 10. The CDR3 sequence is CASSPYLDRVTDTQYF. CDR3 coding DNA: TGTGCCAGCAGCCCATACCTTGACAGGGTGACAGATACGCAGTATTTT.

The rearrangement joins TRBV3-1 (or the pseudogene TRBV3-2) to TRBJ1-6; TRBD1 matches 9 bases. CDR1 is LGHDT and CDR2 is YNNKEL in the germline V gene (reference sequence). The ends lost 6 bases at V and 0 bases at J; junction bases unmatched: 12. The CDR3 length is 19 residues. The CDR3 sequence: CASRARTGDESSYNSPLHF. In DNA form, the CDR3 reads TGTGCCAGCAGGGCTCGGACAGGGGACGAGAGCTCCTATAATTCACCCCTCCACTTT.

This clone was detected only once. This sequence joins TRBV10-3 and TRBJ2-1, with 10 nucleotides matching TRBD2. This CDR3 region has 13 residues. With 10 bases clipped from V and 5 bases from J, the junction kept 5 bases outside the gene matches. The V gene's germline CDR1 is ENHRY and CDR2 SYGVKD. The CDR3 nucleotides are TGTGCCACGGGGACTAGCGTTAACAATGAGCAGTTCTTC. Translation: CATGTSVNNEQFF.

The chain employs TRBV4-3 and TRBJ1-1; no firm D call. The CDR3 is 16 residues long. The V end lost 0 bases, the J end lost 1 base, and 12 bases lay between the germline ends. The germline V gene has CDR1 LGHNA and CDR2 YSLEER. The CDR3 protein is CASSQEARRPNTEAFF. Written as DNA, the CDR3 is TGCGCCAGCAGCCAAGAGGCCCGCCGTCCGAACACTGAAGCTTTCTTT.

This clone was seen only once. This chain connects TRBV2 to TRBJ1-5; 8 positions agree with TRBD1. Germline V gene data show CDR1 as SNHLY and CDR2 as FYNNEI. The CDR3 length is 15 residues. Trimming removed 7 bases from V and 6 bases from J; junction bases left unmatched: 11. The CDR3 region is CASTKFRDRSQPQHF. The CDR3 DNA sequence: TGTGCCAGCACCAAGTTTAGGGACAGGTCTCAGCCCCAGCATTTT.

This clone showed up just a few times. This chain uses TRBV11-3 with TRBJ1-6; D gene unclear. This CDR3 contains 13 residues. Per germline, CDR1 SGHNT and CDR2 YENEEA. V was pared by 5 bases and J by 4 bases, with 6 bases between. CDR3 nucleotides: TGTGCCAGCAGCCTAAGATATAATTCACCCCTCCACTTT. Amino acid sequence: CASSLRYNSPLHF.

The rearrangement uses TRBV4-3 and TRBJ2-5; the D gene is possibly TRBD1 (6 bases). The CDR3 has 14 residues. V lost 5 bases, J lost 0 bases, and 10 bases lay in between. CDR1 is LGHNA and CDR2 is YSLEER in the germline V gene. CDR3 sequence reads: CASSSGTNQETQYF. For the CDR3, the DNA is TGCGCCAGCAGCTCCGGGACAAACCAAGAGACCCAGTACTTC.

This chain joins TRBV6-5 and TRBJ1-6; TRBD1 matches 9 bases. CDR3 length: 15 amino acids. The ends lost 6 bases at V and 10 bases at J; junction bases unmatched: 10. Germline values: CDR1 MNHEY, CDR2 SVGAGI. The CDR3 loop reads CASSQGQGGESPLHF. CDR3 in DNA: TGTGCCAGCAGCCAGGGACAGGGAGGAGAATCACCCCTCCACTTT.

The CDR3 DNA follows: TGTGCCACCAGCAGAGATCAGGCGGGTGGCTACACCTTC. It encodes CATSRDQAGGYTF. The genes are TRBV15 and TRBJ1-2, with D uncertain. This CDR3 spans 13 amino acids. Germline CDR1 is LNHNV and CDR2 is YYDKDF (reference sequence). V was pared by 0 bases and J by 7 bases, with 9 bases between.

CDR3 nucleotide sequence: TGTGCCAGCAGCTTAGACCATCGGGGGTACTATGGCTACACCTTC. Its protein is CASSLDHRGYYGYTF. The chain joins TRBV7-9 to TRBJ1-2, with D possibly matching TRBD1 (5 bases). The CDR3 is 15 residues long. The germline V gene encodes CDR1 SEHNR and CDR2 FQNEAQ (reference sequence). V lost 1 base, J lost 3 bases, and 12 bases lay in between.

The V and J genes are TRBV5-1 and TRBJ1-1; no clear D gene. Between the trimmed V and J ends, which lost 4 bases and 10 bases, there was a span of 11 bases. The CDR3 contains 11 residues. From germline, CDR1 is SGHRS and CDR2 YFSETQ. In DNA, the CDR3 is TGCGCCAGCAGCAGTGATCGGGTAGCTTTCTTT. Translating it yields CASSSDRVAFF.

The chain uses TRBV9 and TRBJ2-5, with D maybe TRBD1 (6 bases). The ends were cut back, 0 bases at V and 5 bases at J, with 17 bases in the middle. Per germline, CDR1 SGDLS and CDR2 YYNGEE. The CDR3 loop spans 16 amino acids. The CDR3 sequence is CASSVGDRFRGETQYF. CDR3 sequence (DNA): TGTGCCAGCAGCGTAGGCGACAGGTTCCGCGGGGAGACCCAGTACTTC.

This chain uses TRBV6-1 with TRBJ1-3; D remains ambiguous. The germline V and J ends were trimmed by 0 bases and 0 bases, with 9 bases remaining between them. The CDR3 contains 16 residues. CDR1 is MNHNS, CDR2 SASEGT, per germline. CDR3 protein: CASSEASAGSGNTIYF. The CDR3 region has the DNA TGTGCCAGCAGTGAAGCGTCGGCGGGCTCTGGAAACACCATATATTTT.

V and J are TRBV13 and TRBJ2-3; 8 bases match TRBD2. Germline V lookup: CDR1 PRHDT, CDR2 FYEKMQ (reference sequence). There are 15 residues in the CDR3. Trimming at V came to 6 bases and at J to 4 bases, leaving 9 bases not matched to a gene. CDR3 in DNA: TGTGCCAGCAGTCGAGCGGGGGAAGGAGCAGATACGCAGTATTTT. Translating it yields CASSRAGEGADTQYF.

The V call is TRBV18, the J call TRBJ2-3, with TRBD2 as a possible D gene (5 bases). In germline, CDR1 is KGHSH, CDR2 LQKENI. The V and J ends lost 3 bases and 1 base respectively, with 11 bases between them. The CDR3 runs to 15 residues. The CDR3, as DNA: TGTGCCAGCTCACCCCGCGGGCGGGGCACAGATACGCAGTATTTT. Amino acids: CASSPRGRGTDTQYF.

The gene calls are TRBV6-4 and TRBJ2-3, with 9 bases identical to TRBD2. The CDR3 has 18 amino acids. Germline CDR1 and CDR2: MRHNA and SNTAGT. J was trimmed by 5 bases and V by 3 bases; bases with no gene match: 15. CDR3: CASSERGLAGTLGDTQYF. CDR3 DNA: TGTGCCAGCAGTGAACGGGGCCTAGCGGGAACGTTGGGAGATACGCAGTATTTT.

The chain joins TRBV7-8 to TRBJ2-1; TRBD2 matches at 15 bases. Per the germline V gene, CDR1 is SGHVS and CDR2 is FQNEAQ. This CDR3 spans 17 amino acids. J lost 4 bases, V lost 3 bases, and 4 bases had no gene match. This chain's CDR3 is CASSLIGLAGGYNEQFF. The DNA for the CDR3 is TGTGCCAGCAGCTTGATAGGACTAGCGGGAGGGTACAATGAGCAGTTCTTC.

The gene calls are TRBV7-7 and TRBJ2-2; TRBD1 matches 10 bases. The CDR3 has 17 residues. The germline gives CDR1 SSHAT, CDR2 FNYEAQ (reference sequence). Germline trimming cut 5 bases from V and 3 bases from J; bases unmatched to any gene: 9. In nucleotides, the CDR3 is TGTGCCAGCAGCCCTACCTCCGGGACAGGGGACACCGGGGAGCTGTTTTTT. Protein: CASSPTSGTGDTGELFF.